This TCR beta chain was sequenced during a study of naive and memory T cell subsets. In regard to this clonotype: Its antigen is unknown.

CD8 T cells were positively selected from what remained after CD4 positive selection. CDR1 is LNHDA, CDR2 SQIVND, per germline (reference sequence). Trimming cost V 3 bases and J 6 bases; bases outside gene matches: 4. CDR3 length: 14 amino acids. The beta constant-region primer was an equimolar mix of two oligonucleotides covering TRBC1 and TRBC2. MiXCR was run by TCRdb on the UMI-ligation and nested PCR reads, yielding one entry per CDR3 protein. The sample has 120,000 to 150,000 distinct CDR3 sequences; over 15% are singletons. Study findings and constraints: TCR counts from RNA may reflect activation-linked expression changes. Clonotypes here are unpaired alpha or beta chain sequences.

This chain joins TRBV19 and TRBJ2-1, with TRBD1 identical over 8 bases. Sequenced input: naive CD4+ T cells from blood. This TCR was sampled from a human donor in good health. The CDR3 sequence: CASSIQGAVNEQFF. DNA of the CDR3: TGTGCCAGTAGTATCCAGGGGGCGGTCAATGAGCAGTTCTTC.